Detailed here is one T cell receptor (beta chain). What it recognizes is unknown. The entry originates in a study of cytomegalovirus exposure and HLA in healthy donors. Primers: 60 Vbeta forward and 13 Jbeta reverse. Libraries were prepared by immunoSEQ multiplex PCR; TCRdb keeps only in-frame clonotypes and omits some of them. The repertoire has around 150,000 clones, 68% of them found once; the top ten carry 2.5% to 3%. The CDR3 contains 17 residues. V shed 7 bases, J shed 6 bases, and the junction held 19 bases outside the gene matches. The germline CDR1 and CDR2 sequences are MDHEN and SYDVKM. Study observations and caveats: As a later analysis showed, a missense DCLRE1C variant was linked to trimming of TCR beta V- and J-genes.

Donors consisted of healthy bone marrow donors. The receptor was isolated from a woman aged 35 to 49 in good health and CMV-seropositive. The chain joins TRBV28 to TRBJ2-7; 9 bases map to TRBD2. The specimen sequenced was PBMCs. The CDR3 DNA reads TGTGCCAGCACCTCGGGGCTAGCGGGATACGGGGCGGGCGAGCAGTACTTC. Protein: CASTSGLAGYGAGEQYF.